This T cell receptor beta chain comes out of a study of cytomegalovirus exposure and HLA in healthy donors. Overall study context: One earlier analysis, a look at 150 million to 200 million T cells, found fewer than 140 million unique TCR beta sequences.

Germline V CDR1 and CDR2: GTSNPN, SVGIG (reference sequence). The CDR3 loop spans 13 amino acids. General study points: Later analysis demonstrated an association between a missense DCLRE1C variant and TCR beta V- and J-gene trimming.

Primers for the PCR totalled 60 Vbeta and 13 Jbeta. Libraries were prepared by immunoSEQ multiplex PCR; TCRdb keeps only in-frame clonotypes and omits some of them. The sample has about 130,000 clones; 80% to 90% are singletons. The table lists this clone with a few counts. What it binds is not known. One end of the junction is discordant with germline, which a read error may explain. The TCR was taken from a man aged 50-59 years in good health and CMV-seronegative. The chain combines TRBV30 with TRBJ1-6; D uncertain. The sequenced sample was PBMCs. CDR3 region: CAWKDSYNSPLHF. In DNA form, the CDR3 reads TGTGCCTGGAAAGACTCCTATAATTCCCCCCTCCACTTT.